These 25 T cell receptor beta chains were sequenced from one sample in a study of cytomegalovirus exposure and HLA in healthy donors. 60 Vbeta and 13 Jbeta primers were used in PCR. TCRdb's copy holds only in-frame clones and misses some; the assay was immunoSEQ multiplex PCR. The sample has 180,000 or so clones, nearly 80% seen once. Sequences were obtained from PBMCs. The source of these receptors is a man aged 50 to 59 in good health and CMV-seropositive.

This clone was seen a handful of times. The V and J genes are TRBV6-1 and TRBJ2-7, with TRBD2 identical over 10 bases. The germline V gene encodes CDR1 MNHNS and CDR2 SASEGT. The J segment lost 4 bases and the V segment lost 1 base, leaving 4 bases of the junction unmatched. The CDR3 length is 15 residues. The CDR3, as DNA: TGTGCCAGCAGTGAAGAAGCGGGGGGGCCTTACGAGCAGTACTTC. It yields the protein CASSEEAGGPYEQYF.

To note about this clone: At one end the junction does not follow the germline gene, possibly because of a read error. V is TRBV7-9 and J is TRBJ1-6; tentatively, D is TRBD1 (5 bases). The CDR3 spans 13 residues. Per the germline V gene, CDR1 is SEHNR and CDR2 is FQNEAQ (reference sequence). This CDR3 is CSSSLVGGGSLHF. The CDR3 coding sequence is TGTTCCAGCAGCTTAGTGGGGGGGGGATCCCTCCACTTT. Full variable domain (remainder filled in from reference TRBV7-9 and TRBJ1-6): DTGVSQNPRHKITKRGQNVTFRCDPISEHNRLYWYRQTLGQGPEFLTYFQNEAQLEKSRLLSDRFSAERPKGSFSTLEIQRTEQGDSAMYLCSSSLVGGGSLHFGNGTRLTVT.

The V call is TRBV5-1, the J call TRBJ2-1; 10 positions match TRBD2. The germline CDR1 and CDR2 sequences are SGHRS and YFSETQ. Losses at the gene ends were 1 base for V and 7 bases for J; bases not matched to a gene: 17. There are 19 residues in the CDR3. In DNA form, the CDR3 reads TGCGCCAGCAGCTTGCTGGCTAGCGGGGGCCTAGGTCTAGGGAATGAGCAGTTCTTC. Translating it yields CASSLLASGGLGLGNEQFF.

V and J are TRBV15 and TRBJ2-6; D unclear. The CDR3 runs 15 residues. Germline CDR1 LNHNV, CDR2 YYDKDF (reference sequence). With 1 base removed from V and 1 base from J, the gap between germline ends came to 5 bases. As DNA, the CDR3 is TGTGCCACCAGCAGAGGAGGTTCTGGGGCCAACGTCCTGACTTTC. Its translation: CATSRGGSGANVLTF.

The gene calls are TRBV28 and TRBJ1-1; D perhaps matches TRBD1 (5 bases). Per the germline V gene, CDR1 is MDHEN and CDR2 is SYDVKM. V lost 5 bases to trimming and J lost 0 bases, with 19 bases between them. This CDR3 comprises 17 residues. Here the CDR3 reads CASSPPTDGRMNTEAFF. In DNA, the CDR3 is TGTGCCAGCAGTCCCCCGACAGATGGGCGGATGAACACTGAAGCTTTCTTT. The whole variable domain, filled in from reference TRBV28 and TRBJ1-1, reads DVKVTQSSRYLVKRTGEKVFLECVQDMDHENMFWYRQDPGLGLRLIYFSYDVKMKEKGDIPEGYSVSREKKERFSLILESASTNQTSMYLCASSPPTDGRMNTEAFFGQGTRLTVV.

The chain couples TRBV7-8 to TRBJ2-7, with TRBD1 matching over 8 bases. CDR1 and CDR2 (germline): SGHVS, FQNEAQ. The CDR3 is 18 amino acids. After removal of 5 bases from V and 5 bases from J, the junction contained 20 bases not matched to a gene. This chain's CDR3 is CASSPRPGTGTGYNEQYF. CDR3 coding DNA: TGTGCCAGCAGCCCCCGTCCCGGGACAGGTACCGGCTACAACGAGCAGTACTTC.

V is TRBV30 and J is TRBJ1-2; 9 bases align to TRBD1. The germline V gene has CDR1 GTSNPN and CDR2 SVGIG (reference sequence). With 0 bases clipped from V and 3 bases from J, the junction kept 8 bases outside the gene matches. The CDR3 totals 16 residues. The CDR3: CAWSVRGRQGDYGYTF. The CDR3 DNA reads as TGTGCCTGGAGTGTACGAGGCCGACAGGGGGACTATGGCTACACCTTC.

CDR3 residues: CASSLQRGEVAGRSYEQYV. DNA of the CDR3: TGTGCCAGCAGCTTGCAGAGGGGTGAGGTAGCGGGGCGGTCCTACGAGCAGTACGTC. J is TRBJ2-7 and V is TRBV7-4, with TRBD2 matching over 8 bases. The CDR3 has 19 residues. The V gene's germline CDR1 is SGHVT and CDR2 SQSDAQ. J gave up 1 base and V 3 bases, and 17 bases lay outside the gene matches.

This clone has only one observation. The chain couples TRBV28 to TRBJ2-5; TRBD1 is a possible D gene (5 bases). Germline V gene lookup returns CDR1 MDHEN and CDR2 SYDVKM. The CDR3 extends over 17 amino acids. The V end was cut by 3 bases, the J end by 4 bases, with 21 bases between. The CDR3 sequence is CASSLVLGQGNRETQYF. CDR3 bases: TGTGCCAGCAGTTTGGTCCTCGGCCAGGGAAATCGAGAGACCCAGTACTTC.

This sequence joins TRBV5-6 and TRBJ2-1, with D possibly TRBD2 on 6 matching bases. The CDR3 sequence is 19 residues long. V lost 3 bases to trimming and J lost 4 bases, with 26 bases between them. CDR1 is SGHDT, CDR2 YYEEEE, per germline. CDR3 DNA sequence: TGTGCCAGCAGCTCCTTGCACCAGGCTGGGACTTACCATTACAATGAGCAGTTCTTC. Translating it yields CASSSLHQAGTYHYNEQFF.

The chain couples TRBV7-9 to TRBJ1-5; 9 bases fit TRBD1. Looked up from germline, CDR1 is SEHNR and CDR2 is FQNEAQ (reference sequence). With 9 bases clipped from V and 5 bases from J, the junction kept 11 bases outside the gene matches. CDR3 length: 15 amino acids. This chain's CDR3 is CASSGGQGSDQPQHF. CDR3 bases: TGTGCCAGTTCCGGGGGACAGGGATCAGATCAGCCCCAGCATTTT.

V gene TRBV19 combines with J gene TRBJ2-5; D not certain. CDR3 length equals 13 residues. In germline, CDR1 is LNHDA, CDR2 SQIVND (reference sequence). Trimming shortened V by 4 bases and J by 2 bases, and 8 bases separated the two germline ends. The CDR3 DNA reads TGTGCCAGTAGTACAACAGCTCAAGAGACCCAGTACTTC. It yields the protein CASSTTAQETQYF.

The rearrangement joins TRBV19 to TRBJ1-2, with TRBD1 identical over 9 bases. J was trimmed by 2 bases and V by 5 bases; bases with no gene match: 3. Germline V gene sequence: CDR1 LNHDA, CDR2 SQIVND (reference sequence). The CDR3 has 14 amino acids. Here the CDR3 DNA reads TGTGCCAGTAGTCCCGGGACAGGGAACTATGGCTACACCTTC. It yields the protein CASSPGTGNYGYTF.

The chain combines TRBV13 with TRBJ2-3; 7 nucleotides agree with TRBD1. The CDR3 length is 15 residues. The ends lost 4 bases at V and 0 bases at J; junction bases unmatched: 4. Germline CDR1 is PRHDT and CDR2 is FYEKMQ (reference sequence). CDR3 sequence (DNA): TGTGCCAGCAGCTCGGGACAGTATAGCACAGATACGCAGTATTTT. Translation: CASSSGQYSTDTQYF.

J is TRBJ1-3 and V is TRBV2; D gene ambiguous. The ends were cut back, 7 bases at V and 4 bases at J, with 5 bases in the middle. Germline V gene sequence: CDR1 SNHLY, CDR2 FYNNEI. The CDR3 is made up of 11 amino acids. The CDR3 nucleotides are TGTGCCAGCAAAGAGGGAAACACCATATATTTT. Protein product: CASKEGNTIYF.

CDR3 sequence: CASSRGPNQPQHF. The CDR3 DNA follows: TGCGCCAGCAGCAGGGGGCCCAATCAGCCCCAGCATTTT. This rearrangement joins TRBV10-1 to TRBJ1-5; 8 positions agree with TRBD1. The V and J ends lost 6 bases and 3 bases, in that order; junction bases with no gene match: 1. The V gene's germline CDR1 is WNHNN and CDR2 SYGVQD (reference sequence). The CDR3 totals 13 residues.

This chain links TRBV7-8 with TRBJ2-3, with a weak D call TRBD1 (6 bases). CDR3 length: 13 amino acids. The V gene lost 2 bases and the J gene lost 7 bases, with 10 bases spanning the gap. Germline V lookup: CDR1 SGHVS, CDR2 FQNEAQ. The CDR3 spells CASSLLDRYTQYF. CDR3 DNA sequence: TGTGCCAGCAGCTTATTAGACAGGTATACGCAGTATTTT.

V is TRBV18 and J is TRBJ1-5, with 7 bases that match TRBD1. The CDR3 runs to 16 residues. CDR1 and CDR2 from the germline V gene are KGHSH and LQKENI. The ends lost 4 bases at V and 2 bases at J; junction bases unmatched: 8. The CDR3 coding sequence is TGTGCCAGCTCACGACAGGGTCCGGATGGCAATCAGCCCCAGCATTTT. Its protein product is CASSRQGPDGNQPQHF.

The gene calls are TRBV11-2 and TRBJ2-4; 12 bases are shared with TRBD2. Germline V CDR1 and CDR2: SGHAT, FQNNGV. V lost 5 bases and J lost 13; bases outside the gene matches: 6. This CDR3 is 13 amino acids long. The CDR3 protein is CASSLGLAGQQYF. For the CDR3, the DNA is TGTGCCAGCAGCCTAGGACTAGCGGGGCAACAGTACTTC.

The chain has TRBV27 and TRBJ2-4, with D perhaps TRBD2 (5 bases). The CDR3 totals 16 residues. Per the germline V gene, CDR1 is MNHEY and CDR2 is SMNVEV (reference sequence). Trimming took off 3 bases at V and 0 bases at J, with 12 bases between the two ends. CDR3 nucleotide sequence: TGTGCCAGCAGTTTGGAATCACGGGGAGCCAAAAACATTCAGTACTTC. This sequence encodes CASSLESRGAKNIQYF.

The V call is TRBV7-2, the J call TRBJ2-3; 12 bases line up with TRBD2. V shed 6 bases and J 4 bases; nucleotides not matched to a gene: 5. The germline V gene has CDR1 SGHTA and CDR2 FQGNSA. This CDR3 spans 15 amino acids. This CDR3 is CASRRRLAGADTQYF. The CDR3 region has the DNA TGTGCCAGCAGACGTAGACTAGCGGGGGCAGATACGCAGTATTTT. Full variable domain (remainder filled in from reference TRBV7-2 and TRBJ2-3): GAGVSQSPSNKVTEKGKDVELRCDPISGHTALYWYRQSLGQGLEFLIYFQGNSAPDKSGLPSDRFSAERTGGSVSTLTIQRTQQEDSAVYLCASRRRLAGADTQYFGPGTRLTVL.

The chain employs TRBV19 and TRBJ2-5; possibly TRBD1 for D (5 bases). The DNA matches TRBJ2-7 better at its end, which makes the J call doubtful. CDR1 and CDR2 from the germline V gene are LNHDA and SQIVND (reference sequence). The CDR3 covers 13 residues. CDR3 in amino acids: CASSSRQGYEQYF. The CDR3 DNA sequence: TGTGCCAGTAGTAGCAGGCAGGGATACGAGCAGTACTTC.

This clone was detected only a few times. This chain connects TRBV7-2 to TRBJ2-1, with 11 bases identical to TRBD2. Germline CDR1 is SGHTA and CDR2 is FQGNSA. The ends lost 5 bases at V and 7 bases at J; junction bases unmatched: 10. This CDR3 spans 16 amino acids. The CDR3 coding sequence is TGTGCCAGCAGCACCCGACTAGCGGGGACGGGGAATGAGCAGTTCTTC. Its translation: CASSTRLAGTGNEQFF.

This chain joins TRBV10-3 and TRBJ1-2; tentatively, D is TRBD1 (6 bases). Germline lookup yields CDR1 ENHRY and CDR2 SYGVKD. Between the trimmed V and J ends, which lost 3 bases and 3 bases, there was a span of 17 bases. This CDR3 contains 16 residues. The CDR3 DNA follows: TGTGCCATCAGTGACGGGGAGGGGGAGTCCCACTATGGCTACACCTTC. As protein: CAISDGEGESHYGYTF.

The V call is TRBV6-6, the J call TRBJ1-1; 8 bases map to TRBD1. Germline V gene sequence: CDR1 MNHNY, CDR2 SVGAGI (reference sequence). V shed 1 base and J 0 bases; nucleotides not matched to a gene: 4. This CDR3 has 16 amino acids. The CDR3 DNA sequence: TGTGCCAGCAGTTACTGGCGGGGACAGGTGAACACTGAAGCTTTCTTT. Protein sequence: CASSYWRGQVNTEAFF.